The source of this TCR beta chain is a study of blood T cell repertoires in COVID-19. Study overall: Nucleic acid was either cDNA or gDNA, and it came from T cells, B-cell-depleted T cells, or PBMCs.

Trimming cost V 6 bases and J 6 bases; bases outside gene matches: 4. This CDR3 is 14 amino acids long. Per the germline V gene, CDR1 is MNHEY and CDR2 is SMNVEV (reference sequence). The method was immunoSEQ multiplex PCR; TCRdb's version includes in-frame clones alone and lacks a portion of them. This sample carries around 250,000 clones, around nine tenths of them seen once, and the ten largest clones take roughly 10%. Sequencing was done on a sample of peripheral blood. This sequence originates from a woman in her 70s with COVID-19, enrolled during active disease. V usage is TRBV27 and J usage is TRBJ2-1; TRBD2 matches at 11 bases. As DNA, the CDR3 is TGTGCCAGCAGAGTAGCGGGAGGGCTCAATGAGCAGTTCTTC. Translation gives CASRVAGGLNEQFF.